The clone carrying this T cell receptor beta chain was counted many times. Its matching antigen is unknown. This record belongs to a study of regulatory T cells in long-lasting Graves disease. According to the study, TCR beta libraries were built with iRepertoire HTBI primers and CDR3-region Arm-PCR. TCRdb re-derived calls from the multiplex PCR reads in MiXCR, one entry per CDR3 protein. The sample lists more than 300,000 distinct CDR3 sequences, 20% to 25% occurring once. The CDR3 is 14 residues long. From germline, CDR1 is SEHNR and CDR2 FQNEAQ (reference sequence). Trimming took 4 bases from V and 3 from J; bases not matched to a gene: 6. Time point reported: persistent/refractory GD, antithyroid drugs over 5 years with positive TRAb. Researchers made the TCR library from RNA that was extracted from PBMCs. Broader study findings: Only a small sample size was used, which may have cut accuracy.

Sequenced here: peripheral blood mononuclear cells (PBMCs), sampled when the disease was refractory, from a patient treated with antithyroid drugs. The chain combines TRBV7-9 with TRBJ2-7; 7 nucleotides line up with TRBD1. The sequence derives from a middle-aged woman with Graves disease. The CDR3 DNA sequence: TGTGCCAGCAGCTCAGTGGACAGGAGCTACGAGCAGTACTTC. It encodes CASSSVDRSYEQYF.